The clone carrying this T cell receptor (beta chain) has more than one count but fewer than ten. The CDR3 is 15 residues long. J lost 5 bases, V lost 4 bases, and 10 bases had no gene match. Germline V gene lookup returns CDR1 SEHNR and CDR2 FQNEAQ (reference sequence). MiXCR, applied by TCRdb to the RT-PCR reads, yields one record per CDR3 protein. The data contain roughly 880,000 distinct CDR3 sequences, 15% to 20% of them singletons. The entry originates in a study of patients and donors after allogeneic stem cell transplantation. Sequencing was performed on blood, either unsorted or a sorted T cell fraction (not recorded which). This TCR was recovered from a human donor who was either an allogeneic HSCT recipient or a stem cell or donor lymphocyte infusion donor (not recorded which). It is not recorded whose cells these are; they may come from a transplant donor. This chain joins TRBV7-9 and TRBJ1-1; 7 bases fit TRBD1. Here the CDR3 reads CASSSRWDRSTEAFF. The CDR3 region has the DNA TGTGCCAGCAGCTCCCGGTGGGACAGATCTACTGAAGCTTTCTTT.